These 22 T cell receptor beta chains originate from one sample sequenced in a study of blood T cell repertoires in COVID-19. Libraries were prepared by immunoSEQ multiplex PCR; TCRdb keeps only in-frame clonotypes and omits some of them. The table has tens of thousands of clones, roughly 76% seen once. Sequenced material: peripheral blood. These receptors all come from a woman aged 80 or over with active or convalescent COVID-19.

The V and J genes are TRBV5-5 and TRBJ1-2, with D perhaps TRBD1 (6 bases). The germline V gene has CDR1 SGHKS and CDR2 YYEKEE (reference sequence). Trimming removed 0 bases from V and 10 bases from J, with 10 bases in between. This CDR3 region has 12 residues. In DNA form, the CDR3 reads TGTGCCAGCAGCTTGGATCAGGGGACCTACACCTTC. It encodes CASSLDQGTYTF.

This clone appeared a single time. The chain employs TRBV6-2 or TRBV6-3 and TRBJ2-4; possibly TRBD2 for D (6 bases). The V end lost 0 bases, the J end lost 7 bases, and 7 bases lay between the germline ends. The CDR3 spans 13 residues. Germline V lookup: CDR1 MNHEY, CDR2 SVGEGT. For the CDR3, the DNA is TGTGCCAGCAGTTACTCTGGGGGGAACATTCAGTACTTC. Protein product: CASSYSGGNIQYF.

The CDR3 DNA reads TGTGCCAGTAGCGATACAGGGGTTAGGAGCTACACCTTC. Translation gives CASSDTGVRSYTF. The chain carries TRBV19 and TRBJ1-2; TRBD1 matches at 7 bases. The V and J ends lost 6 bases and 9 bases, in that order; junction bases with no gene match: 10. Germline CDR1 reads LNHDA; CDR2 reads SQIVND (reference sequence). The CDR3 is 13 residues long.

This chain links TRBV2 with TRBJ2-7; D is undetermined. The CDR3 has 12 amino acids. Trimming cost V 2 bases and J 3 bases, with 5 bases left between them. The V gene's germline CDR1 is SNHLY and CDR2 FYNNEI. The CDR3 here is CASSERYYEQYF. The DNA of the CDR3 is TGTGCCAGCAGTGAACGGTACTACGAGCAGTACTTC. Using reference TRBV2 and TRBJ2-7 for the parts outside the CDR3, the full variable domain is EPEVTQTPSHQVTQMGQEVILRCVPISNHLYFYWYRQILGQKVEFLVSFYNNEISEKSEIFDDQFSVERPDGSNFTLKIRSTKLEDSAMYFCASSERYYEQYFGPGTRLTVT.

The V and J genes are TRBV28 and TRBJ2-1; D is perhaps TRBD1 (6 bases). V lost 8 bases, J lost 2 bases, and 13 bases lay in between. This CDR3 spans 14 amino acids. The germline gives CDR1 MDHEN, CDR2 SYDVKM. CDR3 DNA: TGTGCCAGCGGGCGAGGGGGACCCTACAATGAGCAGTTCTTC. Its translation is CASGRGGPYNEQFF.

V usage is TRBV9 and J usage is TRBJ1-4; 7 bases align to TRBD1. V dropped 0 bases and J dropped 12; count of bases not matched to a gene: 8. Per the germline V gene, CDR1 is SGDLS and CDR2 is YYNGEE. This CDR3 region has 14 residues. The CDR3 spells CASSVALTGRELFF. CDR3 nucleotide sequence: TGTGCCAGCAGCGTAGCTTTGACAGGGCGGGAACTGTTTTTT.

The chain is built from TRBV19 and TRBJ2-5, with 9 nucleotides matching TRBD2. Germline CDR1 and CDR2: LNHDA and SQIVND (reference sequence). The trim removed 3 bases at V and 2 bases at J, leaving 7 bases unmatched. The CDR3 is 16 amino acids. The CDR3 region is CASSIFAGGPQETQYF. DNA for the CDR3: TGTGCCAGTAGTATCTTTGCGGGGGGGCCACAAGAGACCCAGTACTTC.

CDR3 bases: TGTGCCAGCAGCTTGGACGGGGAAAATGAGCAGTTCTTC. This encodes CASSLDGENEQFF. The gene calls are TRBV5-8 and TRBJ2-1; tentative D call: TRBD2 (5 bases). Deletions cut 0 bases from V and 7 bases from J, with 8 bases between. Germline CDR1 and CDR2: SGHTS and YDEGEE. The CDR3 is made up of 13 amino acids.

Only a few counts were recorded for this clone. This chain uses TRBV6-1 with TRBJ2-2; 9 bases match TRBD2. Trimming removed 4 bases from V and 2 bases from J; junction bases left unmatched: 5. The CDR3 consists of 16 residues. Germline values: CDR1 MNHNS, CDR2 SASEGT. The CDR3 DNA follows: TGTGCCAGCAGTGCGACTAGCGGACTTAACACCGGGGAGCTGTTTTTT. This translates into CASSATSGLNTGELFF.

The J gene is TRBJ1-2, the V gene TRBV6-5, with a possible D match to TRBD1 (6 bases). V was shortened by 2 bases and J by 4 bases, with 11 bases between the two germline ends. This CDR3 spans 14 amino acids. In germline, CDR1 is MNHEY, CDR2 SVGAGI. The CDR3 is CASSYRGSTYGYTF. The CDR3 DNA follows: TGTGCCAGCAGTTACAGGGGGTCGACCTATGGCTACACCTTC.

This chain links TRBV29-1 with TRBJ1-1; TRBD1 agrees at 7 bases. This CDR3 spans 12 amino acids. The germline V gene has CDR1 SQVTM and CDR2 ANQGSEA. The junction had 7 bases not matched to a gene; V was cut back by 7 bases and J by 5 bases. DNA of the CDR3: TGCAGCGGTAGGACAGGAACAACTGAAGCTTTCTTT. This sequence encodes CSGRTGTTEAFF. Drawing the rest from reference TRBV29-1 and TRBJ1-1, the complete variable domain is SAVISQKPSRDICQRGTSLTIQCQVDSQVTMMFWYRQQPGQSLTLIATANQGSEATYESGFVIDKFPISRPNLTFSTLTVSNMSPEDSSIYLCSGRTGTTEAFFGQGTRLTVV.

This clone was seen a handful of times. J is TRBJ1-1 and V is TRBV19; D remains ambiguous. Trimming removed 5 bases from V and 3 bases from J, with 10 bases in between. In germline, CDR1 is LNHDA, CDR2 SQIVND (reference sequence). The CDR3 has 13 residues. The CDR3 nucleotides read TGTGCCAGTAGTCTATCCCGGGACACTGAAGCTTTCTTT. This codes for CASSLSRDTEAFF.

This clone was detected only once. V is TRBV28 and J is TRBJ1-1; TRBD1 might be the D (5 bases). Germline V CDR1 and CDR2: MDHEN, SYDVKM. V shed 5 bases and J shed 9 bases, with 10 bases lying between them. The CDR3 extends over 11 amino acids. CDR3 DNA sequence: TGTGCCAGCAGTGAGACAGTCCAAGCTTTCTTT. Protein: CASSETVQAFF.

CDR3 DNA: TGCGCCAGCAGCCAAGAGCACTTTCTGGCGGGGGGGCAAGATACGCAGTATTTT. Amino acid sequence: CASSQEHFLAGGQDTQYF. The chain carries TRBV4-3 and TRBJ2-3; 9 positions agree with TRBD2. Per the germline V gene, CDR1 is LGHNA and CDR2 is YSLEER. The CDR3 loop spans 18 amino acids. The V gene end was trimmed by 0 bases and the J gene end by 5 bases; junction bases not matched to a gene: 12.

The CDR3 coding sequence is TGTGCCACCAGCAGGCCCAGGTCCGGGATGTTTTTT. This gives the protein CATSRPRSGMFF. This chain joins TRBV15 and TRBJ1-4; D call uncertain. The CDR3 is 12 residues long. Germline V gives CDR1 LNHNV, CDR2 YYDKDF (reference sequence). V gave up 3 bases and J gave up 15 bases, with 14 bases separating them.

The chain has TRBV7-9 and TRBJ1-4; D may be TRBD1 (6 bases). V lost 5 bases and J 5 bases, leaving 9 bases between the germline ends. Germline values: CDR1 SEHNR, CDR2 FQNEAQ (reference sequence). The CDR3 contains 13 residues. The CDR3 DNA sequence: TGTGCCAGCAGCATAACAGGGAATGAAAAACTGTTTTTT. Translating gives CASSITGNEKLFF.

This rearrangement joins TRBV10-2 to TRBJ1-5; 8 bases align to TRBD1. Germline assignment: CDR1 WSHSY and CDR2 SAAADI. The CDR3 totals 15 residues. V was pared by 6 bases and J by 2 bases, with 6 bases of the junction left unmatched. This CDR3 reads CASRSGGMGNQPQHF. The CDR3 DNA sequence: TGCGCCAGCAGATCAGGGGGCATGGGCAATCAGCCCCAGCATTTT.

The chain has TRBV9 and TRBJ1-2; D is ambiguous. CDR3 length: 15 residues. Trimming took off 3 bases at V and 8 bases at J, with 20 bases between the two ends. The germline CDR1 and CDR2 sequences are SGDLS and YYNGEE. The CDR3 DNA follows: TGTGCCAGCAGCGCCCCCCTACATGGGGAGGCGGGCTACACCTTC. Encoded protein: CASSAPLHGEAGYTF.

The chain recombines TRBV5-1 with TRBJ2-3; D is perhaps TRBD2 (6 bases). CDR1 is SGHRS, CDR2 YFSETQ, per germline. V lost 5 bases, J lost 3 bases, and 19 bases lay in between. The CDR3 length is 16 residues. This CDR3 reads CASRFAEGPRTDTQYF. The DNA for the CDR3 is TGCGCCAGCAGATTCGCGGAGGGGCCCAGGACAGATACGCAGTATTTT.

The rearrangement joins TRBV28 to TRBJ1-5, with D possibly matching TRBD1 (5 bases). CDR1 is MDHEN and CDR2 is SYDVKM in the germline V gene. The CDR3 is 15 amino acids. The ends were cut back, 7 bases at V and 5 bases at J, with 18 bases in the middle. The CDR3 reads CASTLSQGRDQPQHF. In DNA, the CDR3 is TGTGCCAGCACCCTGAGCCAGGGAAGAGATCAGCCCCAGCATTTT.

The chain employs TRBV29-1 and TRBJ2-7; 7 bases line up with TRBD1. Per the germline V gene, CDR1 is SQVTM and CDR2 is ANQGSEA. V lost 6 bases, J lost 0 bases, and 5 bases stayed unmatched. This CDR3 spans 13 amino acids. CDR3 residues: CSVHTGDSYEQYF. The CDR3 DNA sequence: TGCAGCGTACACACAGGGGACTCCTACGAGCAGTACTTC.

This clone was found many times. The chain joins TRBV4-1 to TRBJ2-7; 7 bases align to TRBD1. Germline V CDR1 and CDR2: MGHRA, YSYEKL. Trimming cost V 6 bases and J 4 bases; bases outside gene matches: 12. The CDR3 is 15 amino acids. The CDR3 reads CASSPTGALVYEQYF. CDR3 sequence (DNA): TGCGCCAGCAGTCCAACAGGGGCCCTCGTTTACGAGCAGTACTTC.